This T cell receptor beta chain emerged from a study of T cells in Graves' hyperthyroidism and ophthalmopathy. This CDR3 comprises 13 residues. Losses at the gene ends were 11 bases for V and 7 bases for J; bases not matched to a gene: 10. Amplification of TCR beta CDR3 regions was performed using RNA transcripts as template. A set of HTBI primers served as the primers for a first-round RT-PCR of the TCR CDR3. TCRdb reanalysed the multiplex PCR reads using MiXCR and keeps one entry per CDR3 protein. The top ten hold 30% to 40% of the sample, which has under 350,000 distinct CDR3 sequences, around 13% seen once.

The receptor was derived from a woman aged 40 to 50 with Graves' ophthalmopathy. The material sequenced was blood. This sequence joins TRBV12-3 or TRBV12-4 and TRBJ2-2; 7 bases are shared with TRBD2. The CDR3 bases are TGTGCCGGGAGGGTGCGGGAAATCGGGGAGCTGTTTTTT. It translates to CAGRVREIGELFF.